This T cell receptor (beta chain) comes out of a study of CD8+ T cells in alopecia areata. Investigators isolated RNA and reverse transcribed it into cDNA to act as the sequencing template. Sequencing was performed with immunoSEQ multiplex PCR; in TCRdb, only in-frame clones are kept and a portion is missing. The data contain approximately 140,000 clones, 70% to 90% of them seen just once; the ten biggest clones take up about 13%. The CDR3 covers 12 residues. The ends were cut back, 6 bases at V and 3 bases at J, with 8 bases in the middle. The germline gives CDR1 MNHNS, CDR2 SASEGT. Documented treatment: oral pan-JAK inhibitor, 5-10 mg twice daily.

The chain recombines TRBV6-1 with TRBJ1-2; unclear D gene. This specimen was CD8+ T cells sorted from blood, taken at week 4, from a patient treated with tofacitinib. The receptor comes from a human donor with alopecia areata. CDR3: CASRPWDYGYTF. The CDR3 coding sequence is TGTGCCAGCAGGCCTTGGGACTATGGCTACACCTTC.